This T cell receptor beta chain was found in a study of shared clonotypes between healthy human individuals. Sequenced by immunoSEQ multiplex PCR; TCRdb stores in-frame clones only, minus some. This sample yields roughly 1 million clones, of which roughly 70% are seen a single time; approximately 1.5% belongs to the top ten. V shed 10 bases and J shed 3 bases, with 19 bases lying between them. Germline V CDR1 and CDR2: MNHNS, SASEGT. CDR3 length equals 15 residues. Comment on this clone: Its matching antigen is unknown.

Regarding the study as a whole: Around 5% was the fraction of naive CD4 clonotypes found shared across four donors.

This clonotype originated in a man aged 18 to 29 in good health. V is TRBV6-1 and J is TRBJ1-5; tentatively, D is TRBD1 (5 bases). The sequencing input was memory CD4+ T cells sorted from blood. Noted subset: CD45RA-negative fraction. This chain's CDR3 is CATLGGGFVNQPQHF. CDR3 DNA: TGTGCCACCCTTGGGGGGGGATTCGTCAATCAGCCCCAGCATTTT.